These 16 T cell receptor beta chains share one sample of origin, sequenced in a study of Graves' ophthalmopathy and Graves' hyperthyroidism. The TCR beta CDR3 regions underwent amplification from RNA transcripts. An opening RT-PCR round employed HTBI primers and preceded a second-round multiplex PCR. TCRdb called the multiplex PCR reads again in MiXCR, with one record for every CDR3 protein. This table holds 200,000 to 250,000 distinct CDR3 sequences, roughly 21% found once. Sequencing was performed on peripheral blood. The source is a woman aged 50 to 60 with Graves' ophthalmopathy.

At least ten counts were recorded for this clonotype. CDR3: CASSPETGEDIQYF. CDR3 nucleotides: TGTGCCAGCTCACCGGAGACAGGGGAGGACATTCAGTACTTC. The chain recombines TRBV18 with TRBJ2-4, with TRBD1 matching 8 bases. In germline, CDR1 is KGHSH, CDR2 LQKENI. Germline trimming cut 3 bases from V and 8 bases from J; bases unmatched to any gene: 6. This CDR3 has 14 amino acids.

This clonotype has ten or more counts. This chain connects TRBV28 to TRBJ2-7, with unresolved D. Trimming pared 7 bases from V and 1 base from J, leaving 14 bases between. This CDR3 has 14 residues. CDR1 is MDHEN and CDR2 is SYDVKM in the germline V gene. For the CDR3, the DNA is TGTGCCAGCACCCCGACGGGCCCTTCCTACGAGCAGTACTTC. Its translation: CASTPTGPSYEQYF.

The rearrangement uses TRBV19 and TRBJ2-7; a possible D gene is TRBD2 (5 bases). Germline CDR1 and CDR2: LNHDA and SQIVND (reference sequence). V was cut by 6 bases and J by 3 bases, with 24 bases left in between. This CDR3 is built from 17 residues. This chain's CDR3 is CASSSSSGSSEHYEQYF. The CDR3 nucleotides are TGTGCCAGTAGCTCTTCCTCGGGGAGTAGCGAACACTACGAGCAGTACTTC.

CDR3 sequence (DNA): TGCGCCAGCAGCTTGAGTTTTACTCGATCTGGGGCCAACGTCCTGACTTTC. Residues: CASSLSFTRSGANVLTF. The V and J genes are TRBV5-1 and TRBJ2-6, with D uncertain. Germline V gene lookup returns CDR1 SGHRS and CDR2 YFSETQ. CDR3 length equals 17 residues. Trimming left V 1 base short and J 1 base short, with 12 bases between.

This clonotype was found many times. The V and J genes are TRBV2 and TRBJ2-7; D possibly matches TRBD1 or TRBD2 (5 bases each). V lost 6 bases and J lost 0, with 12 bases in between. CDR3 length equals 14 residues. The germline V gene has CDR1 SNHLY and CDR2 FYNNEI. CDR3 amino acids: CASRGTFSSYEQYF. The DNA of the CDR3 is TGTGCCAGCAGGGGGACCTTTAGCTCCTACGAGCAGTACTTC.

Ten or more counts support this clonotype. The genes are TRBV20-1 and TRBJ2-5, with 7 bases fitting TRBD2. Germline V gene lookup returns CDR1 DFQATT and CDR2 SNEGSKA (reference sequence). V lost 6 bases and J lost 1; bases outside the gene matches: 8. There are 14 residues in the CDR3. As DNA, the CDR3 is TGCAGTGCGCGTAGGCTAGCGGCCCAAGAGACCCAGTACTTC. Its translation: CSARRLAAQETQYF.

There are many counts of this clonotype. V and J are TRBV11-2 and TRBJ1-2; 10 positions agree with TRBD1. The CDR3 length is 14 residues. Trimming removed 6 bases from V and 7 bases from J; junction bases left unmatched: 8. Germline lookup yields CDR1 SGHAT and CDR2 FQNNGV. The CDR3 DNA reads as TGTGCCAGCAGTTCGGGACAGGGGTGGGGTGGCTACACCTTC. Residues: CASSSGQGWGGYTF.

This clonotype was observed at least ten times. J is TRBJ2-7 and V is TRBV20-1; the match to TRBD2 covers 12 bases. V trimming: 1 base; J trimming: 2 bases; junction bases outside the gene matches: 6. CDR3 size: 16 residues. The V gene's germline CDR1 is DFQATT and CDR2 SNEGSKA (reference sequence). This chain's CDR3 is CSARVLAGGPTYEQYF. CDR3 nucleotide sequence: TGCAGTGCTAGAGTGCTAGCGGGAGGGCCGACCTACGAGCAGTACTTC.

This clonotype was picked up a small number of times. The chain is built from TRBV4-1 and TRBJ1-2, with TRBD1 identical over 7 bases. The junction had 6 bases not matched to a gene; V was cut back by 2 bases and J by 3 bases. The CDR3 sequence is 15 residues long. Germline loops: CDR1 MGHRA, CDR2 YSYEKL. CDR3 DNA sequence: TGCGCCAGCAGCCAACAGGAGGGGGCGGACTATGGCTACACCTTC. Translated, it gives CASSQQEGADYGYTF.

V gene TRBV15 combines with J gene TRBJ2-5; 9 bases agree with TRBD1. V was clipped by 3 bases and J by 2 bases; unmatched bases: 4. From germline, CDR1 is LNHNV and CDR2 YYDKDF (reference sequence). CDR3 size: 15 residues. The CDR3 sequence: CATSSGTGTQETQYF. The CDR3 nucleotides are TGTGCCACCAGCAGCGGGACAGGGACTCAAGAGACCCAGTACTTC.

The table lists this clonotype with many counts. The rearrangement links TRBV7-3 to TRBJ2-3; weak D call: TRBD2 (7 bases). V dropped 0 bases and J dropped 12 bases, with 13 bases sitting between them. The CDR3 extends over 13 amino acids. CDR1 SGHTA and CDR2 FQGTGA come from the germline V gene. The CDR3 sequence: CASSLTRGEGQYF. The CDR3 nucleotides are TGTGCCAGCAGCTTAACGAGGGGGGAGGGCCAGTATTTT.

This clonotype was recorded at least ten times. The chain is built from TRBV2 and TRBJ1-5, with a possible D match to TRBD1 (5 bases). The V gene's germline CDR1 is SNHLY and CDR2 FYNNEI. V was trimmed by 7 bases and J by 6 bases, leaving 16 bases between them. CDR3 length: 14 amino acids. The CDR3: CASKRETGGQPQHF. As DNA, the CDR3 is TGTGCCAGCAAAAGGGAAACAGGCGGTCAGCCCCAGCATTTT.

This clonotype appeared many times. The V call is TRBV6-5, the J call TRBJ1-5; 7 nucleotides match TRBD1. The CDR3 contains 15 residues. The germline V gene encodes CDR1 MNHEY and CDR2 SVGAGI. V shed 6 bases and J 2 bases; nucleotides not matched to a gene: 7. CDR3 DNA: TGTGCCAGCAGGAGACAGGGTTCAGGCAATCAGCCCCAGCATTTT. It translates to CASRRQGSGNQPQHF.

This clonotype was counted many times. This chain joins TRBV5-1 and TRBJ2-7; 10 bases agree with TRBD1. In germline, CDR1 is SGHRS, CDR2 YFSETQ. This CDR3 is built from 14 residues. Trimming cost V 4 bases and J 5 bases; bases outside gene matches: 6. The CDR3, as DNA: TGCGCCAGCAGCCGGGGACAGGGGAGCAACGAGCAGTACTTC. Protein product: CASSRGQGSNEQYF.

This clonotype occurred many times. The chain is built from TRBV2 and TRBJ1-1; a possible D gene is TRBD1 (5 bases). Germline CDR1 is SNHLY and CDR2 is FYNNEI. CDR3 length: 13 amino acids. V lost 10 bases and J lost 0, with 12 bases in between. CDR3 nucleotides: TGTGCCACCCGCACAGGAATGAACACTGAAGCTTTCTTT. Its protein product is CATRTGMNTEAFF.

This clonotype showed up many times. V gene TRBV28 combines with J gene TRBJ1-5; possibly TRBD1 for D (5 bases). The CDR3 extends over 14 amino acids. CDR1 MDHEN and CDR2 SYDVKM come from the germline V gene. V dropped 5 bases and J dropped 5 bases, with 13 bases sitting between them. Written as DNA, the CDR3 is TGTGCCAGCAGTCTCCTCGACAGAGATCAGCCCCAGCATTTT. Protein sequence: CASSLLDRDQPQHF.